This is a list of T cell receptor beta chains from one sample in a study of T cells in Graves' hyperthyroidism and ophthalmopathy. Each CDR3 protein is one row after TCRdb ran MiXCR on the multiplex PCR reads. In the table there are a few hundred thousand distinct CDR3 sequences, 15% to 20% of which are singletons. The source material was blood. The receptors stem from a woman aged 45-65 years with Graves' hyperthyroidism. CDR3s include the opening cysteine and the closing phenylalanine or tryptophan. The order of the fields is J gene, V gene, clone size, D gene, CDR3 length, CDR3 protein, CDR3 DNA. The D gene is left open where the match is weak. Size tells how often a clone was seen (once, few, many) or the class of an expanded clone, and some rows leave it out.

J gene: TRBJ1-6; V gene: TRBV6-5; clone size: NA; D gene: NA; CDR3 length: 16; CDR3 protein: CAGSYRVGSYNSPLHF; CDR3 DNA: TGTGCCGGCAGTTACAGGGTTGGATCCTATAATTCACCCCTCCACTTT
J gene: TRBJ2-2; V gene: TRBV18; clone size: NA; D gene: NA; CDR3 length: 17; CDR3 protein: CASSPSARGVVTGELFF; CDR3 DNA: TGTGCCAGCTCACCAAGTGCCAGGGGTGTCGTAACCGGGGAGCTGTTTTTT
J gene: TRBJ2-7; V gene: TRBV10-1; clone size: few; D gene: NA; CDR3 length: 14; CDR3 protein: CASSEGPAVYEQYF; CDR3 DNA: TGCGCCAGCAGTGAGGGACCCGCCGTCTACGAGCAGTACTTC
J gene: TRBJ2-5; V gene: TRBV6-1; clone size: NA; D gene: TRBD2; CDR3 length: 15; CDR3 protein: CASSSSGGASETQYF; CDR3 DNA: TGTGCCAGCAGTAGCAGCGGGGGGGCGAGTGAGACCCAGTACTTC
J gene: TRBJ1-1; V gene: TRBV7-6; clone size: few; D gene: NA; CDR3 length: 14; CDR3 protein: CASSPRGGSAEAFF; CDR3 DNA: TGTGCCAGCAGCCCACGGGGGGGTAGCGCTGAAGCTTTCTTT
J gene: TRBJ2-1; V gene: TRBV7-3; clone size: many; D gene: NA; CDR3 length: 15; CDR3 protein: CASSLSSDPHNEQFF; CDR3 DNA: TGTGCCAGCAGCTTGAGTAGCGATCCCCACAATGAGCAGTTCTTC
J gene: TRBJ1-5; V gene: TRBV28; clone size: once; D gene: TRBD1; CDR3 length: 17; CDR3 protein: CASEINDREEDNQPQHF; CDR3 DNA: TGTGCCAGCGAGATAAACGACAGGGAAGAAGACAATCAGCCCCAGCATTTT
J gene: TRBJ1-6; V gene: TRBV6-6; clone size: few; D gene: NA; CDR3 length: 17; CDR3 protein: CASSYSWEVSYNSPLHF; CDR3 DNA: TGTGCCAGCAGTTACTCTTGGGAAGTCTCCTATAATTCACCCCTCCACTTT
J gene: TRBJ1-2; V gene: TRBV20-1; clone size: NA; D gene: NA; CDR3 length: 11; CDR3 protein: CSAGPDRDHTF; CDR3 DNA: TGCAGTGCTGGCCCGGATCGGGACCACACCTTC
J gene: TRBJ2-7; V gene: TRBV7-9; clone size: few; D gene: TRBD2; CDR3 length: 15; CDR3 protein: CASSVPGTSVNEQYF; CDR3 DNA: TGTGCCAGCAGCGTCCCCGGGACTAGCGTCAACGAGCAGTACTTC
J gene: TRBJ2-7; V gene: TRBV28; clone size: few; D gene: TRBD2; CDR3 length: 16; CDR3 protein: CASSLAISGSWVEQYF; CDR3 DNA: TGTGCCAGCAGTTTGGCGATTAGCGGGAGTTGGGTCGAGCAGTACTTC
J gene: TRBJ1-2; V gene: TRBV15; clone size: NA; D gene: TRBD1; CDR3 length: 17; CDR3 protein: CATSSGTGGWENYGYTF; CDR3 DNA: TGTGCCACCAGCAGCGGGACAGGGGGCTGGGAGAACTATGGCTACACCTTC
J gene: TRBJ2-3; V gene: TRBV12-3/TRBV12-4; clone size: NA; D gene: TRBD2; CDR3 length: 15; CDR3 protein: CASSLLADVTDTQYF; CDR3 DNA: TGTGCCAGCAGTTTGCTAGCGGATGTCACAGATACGCAGTATTTT
J gene: TRBJ2-2; V gene: TRBV9; clone size: NA; D gene: NA; CDR3 length: 15; CDR3 protein: CASSISLEHTGELFF; CDR3 DNA: TGTGCCAGCAGCATAAGCCTCGAGCACACCGGGGAGCTGTTTTTT
J gene: TRBJ1-2; V gene: TRBV2; clone size: many; D gene: NA; CDR3 length: 14; CDR3 protein: CASSVSSTDYGYTF; CDR3 DNA: TGTGCCAGCAGTGTAAGCTCCACCGACTATGGCTACACCTTC
J gene: TRBJ1-1; V gene: TRBV5-1; clone size: NA; D gene: TRBD1; CDR3 length: 15; CDR3 protein: CASSTRTGGETEAFF; CDR3 DNA: TGCGCCAGCAGCACCCGGACAGGGGGCGAAACTGAAGCTTTCTTT
J gene: TRBJ2-4; V gene: TRBV28; clone size: NA; D gene: NA; CDR3 length: 13; CDR3 protein: CASSGGSKNIQYF; CDR3 DNA: TGTGCCAGCAGTGGGGGGTCCAAAAACATTCAGTACTTC
J gene: TRBJ1-1; V gene: TRBV27; clone size: few; D gene: TRBD1; CDR3 length: 15; CDR3 protein: CASSGVQGAGTEAFF; CDR3 DNA: TGTGCCAGCAGCGGGGTGCAGGGGGCCGGCACTGAAGCTTTCTTT
J gene: TRBJ2-7; V gene: TRBV20-1; clone size: many; D gene: NA; CDR3 length: 12; CDR3 protein: CSARGTTYEQYF; CDR3 DNA: TGCAGTGCTAGAGGGACGACCTACGAGCAGTACTTC
J gene: TRBJ1-5; V gene: TRBV7-8; clone size: many; D gene: NA; CDR3 length: 16; CDR3 protein: CASSLGQTLSNQPQHF; CDR3 DNA: TGTGCCAGCAGCTTAGGCCAGACCCTATCCAATCAGCCCCAGCATTTT
J gene: TRBJ1-5; V gene: TRBV10-3; clone size: few; D gene: TRBD1; CDR3 length: 18; CDR3 protein: CAISDRGGTGISNQPQHF; CDR3 DNA: TGTGCCATCAGTGACCGGGGCGGGACAGGGATCAGCAATCAGCCCCAGCATTTT
J gene: TRBJ1-1; V gene: TRBV30; clone size: many; D gene: NA; CDR3 length: 10; CDR3 protein: CAWSRAEAFF; CDR3 DNA: TGTGCCTGGAGCAGGGCTGAAGCTTTCTTT
J gene: TRBJ2-3; V gene: TRBV15; clone size: NA; D gene: NA; CDR3 length: 18; CDR3 protein: CATSRDNQGREGTDTQYF; CDR3 DNA: TGTGCCACCAGCAGAGATAATCAGGGCAGAGAGGGCACAGATACGCAGTATTTT
J gene: TRBJ2-7; V gene: TRBV5-5; clone size: NA; D gene: TRBD1; CDR3 length: 15; CDR3 protein: CASGLQGTGSYEQYF; CDR3 DNA: TGTGCCAGCGGCTTGCAAGGGACAGGGTCCTACGAGCAGTACTTC
J gene: TRBJ2-3; V gene: TRBV20-1; clone size: many; D gene: TRBD2; CDR3 length: 15; CDR3 protein: CSASPSGGLTDTQYF; CDR3 DNA: TGCAGTGCTAGTCCGAGCGGGGGGCTAACTGATACGCAGTATTTT
J gene: TRBJ1-2; V gene: TRBV2; clone size: many; D gene: NA; CDR3 length: 13; CDR3 protein: CASSGGGTSGYTF; CDR3 DNA: TGTGCCAGCAGTGGTGGAGGGACCTCTGGCTACACCTTC
J gene: TRBJ2-2; V gene: TRBV20-1; clone size: NA; D gene: TRBD2; CDR3 length: 14; CDR3 protein: CSAGLAGGTGELFF; CDR3 DNA: TGCAGTGCGGGGCTAGCGGGGGGCACCGGGGAGCTGTTTTTT
J gene: TRBJ2-1; V gene: TRBV12-3/TRBV12-4; clone size: many; D gene: TRBD2; CDR3 length: 15; CDR3 protein: CASRFGTSGYNEQFF; CDR3 DNA: TGTGCCAGCAGGTTCGGGACTAGCGGATACAATGAGCAGTTCTTC
J gene: TRBJ1-3; V gene: TRBV3-1; clone size: many; D gene: NA; CDR3 length: 14; CDR3 protein: CASSQGPAGNTIYF; CDR3 DNA: TGTGCCAGCAGCCAGGGGCCTGCTGGAAACACCATATATTTT
J gene: TRBJ2-5; V gene: TRBV12-3/TRBV12-4; clone size: NA; D gene: NA; CDR3 length: 14; CDR3 protein: CASSQPGPGETQYF; CDR3 DNA: TGTGCCAGCAGTCAACCAGGACCCGGGGAGACCCAGTACTTC
J gene: TRBJ2-1; V gene: TRBV12-3/TRBV12-4; clone size: many; D gene: TRBD1; CDR3 length: 13; CDR3 protein: CASSPGTAYEQFF; CDR3 DNA: TGTGCCAGCAGTCCTGGGACAGCTTACGAGCAGTTCTTC
J gene: TRBJ2-3; V gene: TRBV7-3; clone size: many; D gene: NA; CDR3 length: 15; CDR3 protein: CASSLSGLGTDTQYF; CDR3 DNA: TGTGCCAGCAGCTTAAGTGGATTGGGCACAGATACGCAGTATTTT
J gene: TRBJ2-4; V gene: TRBV13; clone size: NA; D gene: TRBD1; CDR3 length: 16; CDR3 protein: CASSTGTGSWGDIQYF; CDR3 DNA: TGTGCCAGCAGCACCGGGACAGGGTCATGGGGGGACATTCAGTACTTC
J gene: TRBJ1-2; V gene: TRBV2; clone size: many; D gene: NA; CDR3 length: 14; CDR3 protein: CASKMESVSYGYTF; CDR3 DNA: TGTGCCAGCAAGATGGAGAGCGTCAGTTATGGCTACACCTTC
J gene: TRBJ1-1; V gene: TRBV20-1; clone size: many; D gene: NA; CDR3 length: 12; CDR3 protein: CSANRGNTEAFF; CDR3 DNA: TGCAGTGCCAATAGGGGGAACACTGAAGCTTTCTTT
J gene: TRBJ1-3; V gene: TRBV13; clone size: NA; D gene: NA; CDR3 length: 16; CDR3 protein: CASSPNGTPKGDSIYF; CDR3 DNA: TGTGCCAGCAGCCCGAACGGGACGCCCAAAGGGGACTCCATATATTTT
J gene: TRBJ1-1; V gene: TRBV16; clone size: NA; D gene: TRBD1; CDR3 length: 14; CDR3 protein: CASSLQGGSAEAFF; CDR3 DNA: TGTGCCAGCAGCCTTCAGGGGGGGTCAGCTGAAGCTTTCTTT
J gene: TRBJ2-7; V gene: TRBV28; clone size: few; D gene: NA; CDR3 length: 13; CDR3 protein: CASRGNTAYEQYF; CDR3 DNA: TGTGCCAGCAGAGGGAATACAGCCTACGAGCAGTACTTC
J gene: TRBJ2-2; V gene: TRBV6-5; clone size: few; D gene: NA; CDR3 length: 16; CDR3 protein: CASSYWAGVNTGELFF; CDR3 DNA: TGTGCCAGCAGTTACTGGGCAGGAGTTAACACCGGGGAGCTGTTTTTT
J gene: TRBJ2-1; V gene: TRBV4-2; clone size: few; D gene: TRBD2; CDR3 length: 16; CDR3 protein: CASSQDPSGGAGEQFF; CDR3 DNA: TGTGCCAGCAGCCAAGATCCCAGCGGGGGGGCGGGTGAGCAGTTCTTC
J gene: TRBJ2-3; V gene: TRBV19; clone size: few; D gene: TRBD1; CDR3 length: 14; CDR3 protein: CASKTGVDTDTQYF; CDR3 DNA: TGTGCCAGTAAGACAGGGGTCGACACAGATACGCAGTATTTT
J gene: TRBJ2-7; V gene: TRBV7-2; clone size: many; D gene: NA; CDR3 length: 15; CDR3 protein: CASSLDGGLGYEQYF; CDR3 DNA: TGTGCCAGCAGCTTAGACGGGGGACTGGGTTACGAGCAGTACTTC
J gene: TRBJ2-1; V gene: TRBV24-1; clone size: few; D gene: NA; CDR3 length: 15; CDR3 protein: CATSDPRVSYNEQFF; CDR3 DNA: TGTGCCACCAGTGATCCCCGGGTCTCCTACAATGAGCAGTTCTTC
J gene: TRBJ1-2; V gene: TRBV28; clone size: NA; D gene: NA; CDR3 length: 14; CDR3 protein: CASSTGQVNYGYTF; CDR3 DNA: TGTGCCAGCAGTACGGGCCAAGTTAACTATGGCTACACCTTC
J gene: TRBJ1-1; V gene: TRBV10-2; clone size: NA; D gene: NA; CDR3 length: 12; CDR3 protein: CASSDSTVEAFF; CDR3 DNA: TGCGCCAGCAGTGATTCGACTGTTGAAGCTTTCTTT
J gene: TRBJ1-2; V gene: TRBV6-1; clone size: NA; D gene: NA; CDR3 length: 13; CDR3 protein: CASRMTGNYGYTF; CDR3 DNA: TGTGCCAGCAGAATGACAGGAAACTATGGCTACACCTTC
J gene: TRBJ2-3; V gene: TRBV11-1; clone size: NA; D gene: NA; CDR3 length: 13; CDR3 protein: CASSLTRYDTQYF; CDR3 DNA: TGTGCCAGCAGCTTAACCCGTTATGATACGCAGTATTTT
J gene: TRBJ1-1; V gene: TRBV3-1; clone size: few; D gene: TRBD1; CDR3 length: 16; CDR3 protein: CASSQGGTGGWSEAFF; CDR3 DNA: TGTGCCAGCAGCCAAGGGGGGACAGGGGGTTGGTCTGAAGCTTTCTTT
J gene: TRBJ1-3; V gene: TRBV4-2; clone size: few; D gene: NA; CDR3 length: 16; CDR3 protein: CASSHHDRDSGNTIYF; CDR3 DNA: TGTGCCAGCAGCCACCACGACCGGGACTCTGGAAACACCATATATTTT
J gene: TRBJ2-1; V gene: TRBV27; clone size: few; D gene: NA; CDR3 length: 14; CDR3 protein: CASSFGRTYNEQFF; CDR3 DNA: TGTGCCAGCAGTTTCGGACGGACCTACAATGAGCAGTTCTTC
J gene: TRBJ1-2; V gene: TRBV6-1; clone size: few; D gene: NA; CDR3 length: 11; CDR3 protein: CASTETDGYTF; CDR3 DNA: TGTGCCAGCACGGAGACAGATGGCTACACCTTC